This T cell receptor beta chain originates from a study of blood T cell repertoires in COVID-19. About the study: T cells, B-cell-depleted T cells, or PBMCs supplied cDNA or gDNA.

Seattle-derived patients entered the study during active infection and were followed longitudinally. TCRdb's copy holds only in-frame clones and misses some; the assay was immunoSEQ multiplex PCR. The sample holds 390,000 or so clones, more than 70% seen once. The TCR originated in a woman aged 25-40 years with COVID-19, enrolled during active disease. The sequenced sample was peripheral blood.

CDR3 bases: TGTGCCAGCAGTCCGGGGACAGCTCAGGAGGACGAGCAGTACTTC. This translates into CASSPGTAQEDEQYF. The V and J genes are TRBV6-5 and TRBJ2-7, with 7 bases identical to TRBD1. V was pared by 5 bases and J by 5 bases, with 12 bases of the junction left unmatched. This CDR3 contains 15 residues. CDR1 is MNHEY and CDR2 is SVGAGI in the germline V gene.